This T cell receptor beta chain was sequenced for a study of post-analysis software for immune sequencing data. Study observations and caveats: Under F measure analysis, samples from one preparation batch co-clustered strongly. Patients used a handful of TRBV segments, including TRBV5-6, TRBV5-1 and TRBV20-1, more often than controls.

Notes on this clonotype: Its antigen is undetermined.

Unique molecular identifiers were present in the TCR beta cDNA libraries. Each CDR3 protein is one row after TCRdb ran MiXCR on the PCR reads. The sample contains roughly 800,000 distinct CDR3 sequences, around 42% of which appear only once. The germline gives CDR1 SGHTA, CDR2 FQGNSA. The CDR3 totals 17 residues. V lost 5 bases and J lost 0, with 17 bases in between. Sequenced: blood. The chain has TRBV7-2 and TRBJ2-4; tentatively, D is TRBD1 or TRBD2 (5 bases each). This receptor was obtained from a girl aged 10-17 years with multiple sclerosis. CDR3 bases: TGTGCCAGCAGCGCCTTCTTCGGGACCTTAGCCAAAAACATTCAGTACTTC. It encodes CASSAFFGTLAKNIQYF. Complete variable domain (other parts from reference TRBV7-2 and TRBJ2-4): GAGVSQSPSNKVTEKGKDVELRCDPISGHTALYWYRQSLGQGLEFLIYFQGNSAPDKSGLPSDRFSAERTGGSVSTLTIQRTQQEDSAVYLCASSAFFGTLAKNIQYFGAGTRLSVL.